This is a list of T cell receptor beta chains from one sample in a study of blood T cell repertoires in COVID-19. Profiled with immunoSEQ multiplex PCR; TCRdb holds only in-frame clones, not every one. The sample consists of 130,000 or so clones, 88% of them appearing once. The specimen was peripheral blood. Receptor source: a human donor with COVID-19, enrolled during active disease. The donor label of this sample is uncertain. Each CDR3 is given with its conserved first and last residue. D genes are given only for firm matches. Clone size is shown for a subset of rows, as once, few, many or a class of expanded clone.

clone_size,d_call,v_call,j_call,cdr3_nt,cdr3_aa
NA,NA,TRBV27,TRBJ2-5,TGTGCCAGCAGTCGGGACATCCAAGAGACCCAGTACTTC,CASSRDIQETQYF
NA,NA,TRBV7-7,TRBJ2-5,TGTGCTAGCAGCTCCCCGGCCGGCGGAGGGGAGACCCAGTACTTC,CASSSPAGGGETQYF
once,NA,TRBV12-2,TRBJ2-4,TGTGCAAGTCGCTTAGTCGGGGGAAAGAGGATCAAAAACATTCAGTACTTC,CASRLVGGKRIKNIQYF
NA,NA,TRBV5-1,TRBJ2-5,TGCGCCAGCAGCTTGGGGACTGGAGTTACGGAGACCCAGTACTTC,CASSLGTGVTETQYF
once,TRBD1,TRBV10-3,TRBJ2-7,TGTGCCATCACGGCGGGACAGGGGTACTACGAGCAGTACTTC,CAITAGQGYYEQYF
few,NA,TRBV7-6,TRBJ1-3,TGTGCCAGCAGCTCTAGATTTAAGTCAAAAGGCCCCGGAAACACCATATATTTT,CASSSRFKSKGPGNTIYF
NA,NA,TRBV18,TRBJ2-7,TGTGCCAGCTCACCAAGCCAGGGTTCCTACGAGCAGTACTTC,CASSPSQGSYEQYF
NA,NA,TRBV3-1/TRBV3-2,TRBJ1-1,TGTGCCAGCAGCCCTCGAGGCGTCCGGGCTTTCTTT,CASSPRGVRAFF
NA,TRBD1,TRBV19,TRBJ2-7,TGTGCCTCCGGGAGACAGGGGGGCGAGCAGTACTTC,CASGRQGGEQYF
NA,NA,TRBV7-9,TRBJ1-6,TGTGCCAGCAGCTTATGGCCAGAAGTCTCCTATAATTCACCCCTCCACTTT,CASSLWPEVSYNSPLHF
NA,TRBD1,TRBV7-9,TRBJ1-4,TGTGCCAGCAGCAGAACCGGGACAGATAATGAAAAACTGTTTTTT,CASSRTGTDNEKLFF
NA,TRBD1,TRBV11-2,TRBJ2-4,TGTGCCAGCAGTCCAACCCGACAGGGGAACATTCAGTACTTC,CASSPTRQGNIQYF
once,TRBD1,TRBV4-1,TRBJ1-2,TGCGCCAGCAGCGTCACAGGGGGCGAGGGCGGCTACACCTTC,CASSVTGGEGGYTF
NA,TRBD1,TRBV5-3,TRBJ1-1,TGTGCCAGAAGCTGGACACAGGGGCCGAACACTGAAGCTTTCTTT,CARSWTQGPNTEAFF
NA,TRBD1,TRBV18,TRBJ2-1,TGTGCCAGCTCACCCCGACAGGGGGCTTACAATGAGCAGTTCTTC,CASSPRQGAYNEQFF
once,NA,TRBV7-9,TRBJ2-3,TGTGCCAGCAGCCTCCCCGATACGCAGTATTTT,CASSLPDTQYF
NA,TRBD1,TRBV5-4,TRBJ1-2,TGTGCCAGCAGCTTGACGGGGGACAGTAACTATGGCTACACCTTC,CASSLTGDSNYGYTF
NA,NA,TRBV6-5,TRBJ1-5,TGTGCCAGCGCGCGTACCGATAGCAATCAGCCCCAGCATTTT,CASARTDSNQPQHF
NA,NA,TRBV5-4,TRBJ2-7,TGTGCCAGCAGCCCCCAGTTACAAAACTCCTACGAGCAGTACTTC,CASSPQLQNSYEQYF
few,TRBD1,TRBV5-1,TRBJ1-1,TGCGCCAGCGAAGTAGGGGACAGGGGTGATGGCACTGAAGCTTTCTTT,CASEVGDRGDGTEAFF
once,TRBD1,TRBV19,TRBJ2-3,TGTGCCAGTAGGCTAGACAGGGGAGTATCTAAAGCGCAGTATTTT,CASRLDRGVSKAQYF
NA,NA,TRBV15,TRBJ2-5,TGTGCCACCAGCAGTGTACTAGACAAGACCCAGTACTTC,CATSSVLDKTQYF
once,NA,TRBV9,TRBJ1-2,TGTGCCAGCAGCGTGTCGACTTTCGCGTACACCTTC,CASSVSTFAYTF
NA,NA,TRBV7-3,TRBJ2-3,TGTGCCAGCAGCAAACGACAGGGAGCGGGAGCAGATACGCAGTATTTT,CASSKRQGAGADTQYF
NA,TRBD1,TRBV13,TRBJ1-1,TGTGCCAGCAGCCCGATGGCAGGGGGCCACACTGAAGCTTTCTTT,CASSPMAGGHTEAFF
NA,TRBD1,TRBV7-2,TRBJ1-6,TGTGCCAGCAGCTTATTGGTGACGACAGGGGGCGATTCACCCCTCCACTTT,CASSLLVTTGGDSPLHF
NA,NA,TRBV19,TRBJ1-4,TGTGCCAGTAATTCCGTTGGACAACCCGGTGAAAAACTGTTTTTT,CASNSVGQPGEKLFF
NA,NA,TRBV6-5,TRBJ1-1,TGTGCCAGCAGCCTACTGATCGAGGTATCTGAAGCTTTCTTT,CASSLLIEVSEAFF
NA,TRBD2,TRBV6-5,TRBJ2-7,TGTGCCAGCAGCCGGGACTACCATACCTACGAGCAGTACTTC,CASSRDYHTYEQYF
NA,NA,TRBV29-1,TRBJ1-4,TGCAGCGCCGCGACAGGCAATAATGAAAAACTGTTTTTT,CSAATGNNEKLFF
NA,TRBD1,TRBV6-4,TRBJ2-3,TGTGCCAGCAGCGCTCTCAGGGGGTCAGGCACAGATACGCAGTATTTT,CASSALRGSGTDTQYF
few,NA,TRBV2,TRBJ2-1,TGTGCCAGCAATACAGGAGGGCGTGAGCAGTTCTTC,CASNTGGREQFF
NA,TRBD1,TRBV7-9,TRBJ2-7,TGTGCCAGCAGCCACCGGGACAGGGGTGGCGAGCAGTACTTC,CASSHRDRGGEQYF
NA,TRBD2,TRBV10-3,TRBJ2-5,TGTGCCACCAGGCGGACTAGCCAAGGAGGGGCCGAAGAGACCCAGTACTTC,CATRRTSQGGAEETQYF
NA,NA,TRBV19,TRBJ1-1,TGTGCCAGTAGTATAAGGGGGGGGAACACTGAAGCTTTCTTT,CASSIRGGNTEAFF
NA,NA,TRBV30,TRBJ2-5,TGTGCCTGGGGACCCAGCGTGCAAGAGACCCAGTACTTC,CAWGPSVQETQYF
NA,TRBD1,TRBV9,TRBJ1-1,TGTGCCAGCAGCGTAGGGACAGGGGGCAGTGAAGCTTTCTTT,CASSVGTGGSEAFF
few,NA,TRBV28,TRBJ2-1,TGTGCCAGCCTGCGCGGGGCCGGGAATGAGCAGTTCTTC,CASLRGAGNEQFF
NA,NA,TRBV27,TRBJ1-4,TGTGCCAGCACTCCCCTAGCCAATGGAGCAACTAATGAAAAACTGTTTTTT,CASTPLANGATNEKLFF
NA,NA,TRBV7-3,TRBJ2-5,TGTGCCAGCAGCCCAAAAGGGGAAGAGACCCAGTACTTC,CASSPKGEETQYF
NA,NA,TRBV7-2,TRBJ2-7,TGTGCCAGCAGCTTACAACAGACGGAATTCTACGAGCAGTACTTC,CASSLQQTEFYEQYF
NA,TRBD1,TRBV11-2,TRBJ1-2,TGTGCCAGCAGCTGGGACAGGAATGCTAACTATGGCTACACCTTC,CASSWDRNANYGYTF
NA,TRBD1,TRBV5-1,TRBJ1-6,TGCGCCAGCAGCCGGGACAGGATTTCACCCCTCCACTTT,CASSRDRISPLHF
NA,NA,TRBV7-3,TRBJ2-2,TGTGCCAGCAGCTTAACTGAGGGCGGGGAGCTGTTTTTT,CASSLTEGGELFF
NA,TRBD2,TRBV7-7,TRBJ2-3,TGTGCCAGCAGCCGCGGGGGGGTAGATACGCAGTATTTT,CASSRGGVDTQYF
NA,TRBD2,TRBV4-2,TRBJ2-3,TGTGCCAGCAGCCAAACCGGGACTAGCGGCCCTGATACGCAGTATTTT,CASSQTGTSGPDTQYF
NA,NA,TRBV7-3,TRBJ2-1,TGTGCCAGCAGCTTAAGGACAAGCTACAATGAGCAGTTCTTC,CASSLRTSYNEQFF